This entry lists 19 T cell receptor beta chains sequenced from one sample in a study of CD8+ T cells in alopecia areata. cDNA serving as the sequencing template came from extracted, reverse transcribed RNA. Sequencing was performed with immunoSEQ multiplex PCR; in TCRdb, only in-frame clones are kept and a portion is missing. The sample holds tens of thousands of clones, just over 50% seen once. Material: NKG2D-high CD8+ T cells sorted from blood. The receptors here all came from a human donor with alopecia areata.

The genes are TRBV29-1 and TRBJ2-3, with 10 bases fitting TRBD2. Germline V gene lookup returns CDR1 SQVTM and CDR2 ANQGSEA. J lost 2 bases, V lost 7 bases, and 15 bases had no gene match. The CDR3 contains 17 residues. The CDR3 bases are TGCAGCGCCCGCTTAATAGGACTAGCGGACTTCACAGATACGCAGTATTTT. This gives the protein CSARLIGLADFTDTQYF.

V gene TRBV27 combines with J gene TRBJ2-1; TRBD1 matches at 8 bases. The ends lost 6 bases at V and 9 bases at J; junction bases unmatched: 4. Germline V lookup: CDR1 MNHEY, CDR2 SMNVEV (reference sequence). CDR3 length equals 12 residues. The chain's CDR3 is CASSPGGFEQFF. The CDR3 DNA reads TGTGCCAGCAGCCCAGGGGGCTTTGAGCAGTTCTTC.

The V gene is TRBV29-1, the J gene TRBJ2-1; 10 bases fit TRBD2. CDR1 is SQVTM, CDR2 ANQGSEA, per germline. V shed 4 bases, J shed 7 bases, and the junction held 7 bases outside the gene matches. The CDR3 loop spans 14 amino acids. The CDR3 DNA follows: TGCAGCGTTGTAGGGCTAGCGGGAGAGAATGAGCAGTTCTTC. The encoded protein is CSVVGLAGENEQFF.

This rearrangement joins TRBV6-6 to TRBJ2-7; D gene unclear. With 7 bases removed from V and 2 bases from J, the gap between germline ends came to 12 bases. Germline V gives CDR1 MNHNY, CDR2 SVGAGI (reference sequence). The length of the CDR3 is 13 residues. The CDR3 reads CASIDGTAYEQYF. The DNA of the CDR3 is TGTGCCAGCATCGACGGTACTGCCTACGAGCAGTACTTC.

The chain combines TRBV30 with TRBJ2-7; perhaps D is TRBD1 or TRBD2 (6 bases each). The germline CDR1 and CDR2 sequences are GTSNPN and SVGIG (reference sequence). V lost 4 bases to trimming and J lost 2 bases, with 15 bases between them. CDR3 length equals 14 residues. The CDR3 DNA is TGTGCCTGGAAGGGGGGCAGAGAGACCTACGAGCAGTACTTC. Translation: CAWKGGRETYEQYF.

This clone has more than one count but fewer than ten. The gene calls are TRBV29-1 and TRBJ2-3, with 9 positions matching TRBD2. The trim removed 3 bases at V and 5 bases at J, leaving 9 bases unmatched. The CDR3 is 15 residues long. Germline CDR1 is SQVTM and CDR2 is ANQGSEA. The CDR3, as DNA: TGCAGCGTTGAGGCGATAGCGGGAGAGATAGATACGCAGTATTTT. Protein product: CSVEAIAGEIDTQYF.

This clone was counted a few times. The chain recombines TRBV29-1 with TRBJ2-1; D remains unclear. The CDR3 sequence is 15 residues long. Trimming pared 2 bases from V and 0 bases from J, leaving 11 bases between. CDR1 is SQVTM, CDR2 ANQGSEA, per germline. Here the CDR3 DNA reads TGCAGCGTTGAATTCGCGACCCGCTCCTACAATGAGCAGTTCTTC. Translating gives CSVEFATRSYNEQFF.

The V and J genes are TRBV29-1 and TRBJ2-3; 9 nucleotides line up with TRBD2. The V segment lost 3 bases and the J segment 1 base; nucleotides outside the gene matches: 8. The CDR3 runs to 16 residues. CDR1 and CDR2 from the germline V gene are SQVTM and ANQGSEA. The CDR3 reads CSVDGGGGAGTDTQYF. CDR3 DNA: TGCAGCGTTGATGGTGGCGGGGGGGCCGGCACAGATACGCAGTATTTT.

The genes are TRBV28 and TRBJ2-7, with TRBD2 matching 11 bases. CDR3 size: 15 residues. Germline CDR1 reads MDHEN; CDR2 reads SYDVKM. V lost 3 bases and J lost 5; bases outside the gene matches: 6. CDR3 loop: CASSFLAGGPNEQYF. The CDR3 nucleotides read TGTGCCAGCAGTTTTTTAGCGGGAGGGCCTAACGAGCAGTACTTC.

This clone was counted only a few times. The chain combines TRBV29-1 with TRBJ2-1; TRBD1 aligns across 7 bases. The V gene's germline CDR1 is SQVTM and CDR2 ANQGSEA. The junction had 3 bases not matched to a gene; V was cut back by 7 bases and J by 0 bases. The CDR3 runs to 13 residues. The CDR3 region has the DNA TGCAGCGGCTACAGGGGCTCCTACAATGAGCAGTTCTTC. Its protein is CSGYRGSYNEQFF.

The chain joins TRBV5-1 to TRBJ2-2; a possible D gene is TRBD1 (5 bases). With 4 bases removed from V and 1 base from J, the gap between germline ends came to 8 bases. Germline V gives CDR1 SGHRS, CDR2 YFSETQ. This CDR3 spans 14 amino acids. The CDR3 DNA reads as TGCGCCAGCAGCCCCGGACAGAACACCGGGGAGCTGTTTTTT. It yields the protein CASSPGQNTGELFF.

This clone was recorded a few times. Other DNA variants within this sample encode the same CDR3. This chain uses TRBV2 with TRBJ1-1; D is ambiguous. The CDR3 is 10 amino acids. V was cut by 8 bases and J by 5 bases, with 6 bases left in between. Germline CDR1 is SNHLY and CDR2 is FYNNEI. The DNA of the CDR3 is TGTGCCAGCGGTGGGACTGAAGCTTTCTTT. Its protein product is CASGGTEAFF.

This clone showed up just a few times. The chain is built from TRBV4-1 and TRBJ2-1; 7 bases map to TRBD2. The CDR3 extends over 14 amino acids. The germline V gene has CDR1 MGHRA and CDR2 YSYEKL. The V segment lost 3 bases and the J segment 6 bases; nucleotides outside the gene matches: 5. This chain's CDR3 is CASSHAGEANEQFF. CDR3 bases: TGCGCCAGCAGCCACGCGGGGGAAGCCAATGAGCAGTTCTTC.

The CDR3 DNA reads TGCGCCAGCAGCTCTGAAGGATTTAGCTACGAGCAGTACTTC. Amino acids: CASSSEGFSYEQYF. The V call is TRBV5-1, the J call TRBJ2-7, with D unclear. This CDR3 has 14 residues. Trimming removed 3 bases at V and 3 bases at J, with 13 bases between. Germline-derived CDR1 and CDR2 are SGHRS and YFSETQ.

Points on this clone: The sample carries other DNA sequences with the same CDR3. The chain employs TRBV6-5 and TRBJ1-1; D uncertain. Germline V lookup: CDR1 MNHEY, CDR2 SVGAGI. V lost 2 bases and J 2 bases, leaving 6 bases between the germline ends. This CDR3 is 13 amino acids long. The CDR3 DNA is TGTGCCAGCAGTTACGGGTCTAACACTGAAGCTTTCTTT. Translating gives CASSYGSNTEAFF.

This chain uses TRBV2 with TRBJ1-5, with D unresolved. The CDR3 is 12 residues long. V lost 2 bases and J lost 7, with 6 bases in between. Germline CDR1 SNHLY, CDR2 FYNNEI. The CDR3 region is CASSEHTQPQHF. The DNA for the CDR3 is TGTGCCAGCAGTGAACATACGCAGCCCCAGCATTTT.

The chain is built from TRBV7-9 and TRBJ2-2, with D unresolved. Trimming pared 5 bases from V and 8 bases from J, leaving 6 bases between. CDR1 is SEHNR, CDR2 FQNEAQ, per germline (reference sequence). The CDR3 runs to 11 residues. CDR3 sequence (DNA): TGTGCCAGCAGCCCCCGAGGGGAGCTGTTTTTT. Protein: CASSPRGELFF.

This clone was seen only a few times. At one end, the junction sequence differs from germline, possibly due to a read error. The chain links TRBV29-1 to TRBJ1-2, with D hard to call. There are 10 residues in the CDR3. CDR1 is SQVTM, CDR2 ANQGSEA, per germline. The CDR3 loop is CSVEDYGYTF. As DNA, the CDR3 is TGCAGCGTAGAAGACTATGGCTACACCTTC.

For the CDR3, the DNA is TGCGCCAGCAGCCAAGATATGGGGACAGATACGCAGTATTTT. Translating gives CASSQDMGTDTQYF. This rearrangement joins TRBV4-1 to TRBJ2-3, with D unresolved. Germline CDR1 reads MGHRA; CDR2 reads YSYEKL. The CDR3 is made up of 14 amino acids. Trimming removed 0 bases at V and 3 bases at J, with 7 bases between.